This T cell receptor (beta chain) was retrieved from a study of CD8 T cells in Susac syndrome. The RNA input was roughly 0.5 to 1 ug, and it was reverse transcribed with random hexamers. From the immunoSEQ multiplex PCR reads, TCRdb called clonotypes with MiXCR, one entry per CDR3 protein. There are fewer than 140,000 distinct CDR3 sequences in the sample; less than 95% occur only once, and around 0.41% lies in the top ten. The V end was cut by 5 bases, the J end by 0 bases, with 13 bases between. Looked up from germline, CDR1 is DFQATT and CDR2 is SNEGSKA (reference sequence). The CDR3 is made up of 14 amino acids.

The chain is built from TRBV20-1 and TRBJ1-1; TRBD1 is a possible D gene (5 bases). The sequence came from a human donor with Susac syndrome. Sequencing was performed on CD8+ T cells from PBMCs. The chain's CDR3 is CSASPEGLNTEAFF. CDR3 DNA: TGCAGTGCTTCCCCCGAGGGGCTGAACACTGAAGCTTTCTTT.